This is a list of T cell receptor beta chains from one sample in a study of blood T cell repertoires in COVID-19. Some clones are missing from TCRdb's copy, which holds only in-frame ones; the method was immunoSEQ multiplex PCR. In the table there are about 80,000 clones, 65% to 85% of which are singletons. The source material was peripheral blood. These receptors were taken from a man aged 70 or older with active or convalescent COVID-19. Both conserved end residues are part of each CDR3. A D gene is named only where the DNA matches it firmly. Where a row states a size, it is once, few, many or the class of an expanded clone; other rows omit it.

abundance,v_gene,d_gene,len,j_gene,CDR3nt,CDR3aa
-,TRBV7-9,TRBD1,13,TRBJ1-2,TGTGCCACAGACAGGGGGCCTAACTATGGCTACACCTTC,CATDRGPNYGYTF
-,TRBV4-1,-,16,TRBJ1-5,TGCGCCAGCAGCCAAGAGTGGAAGCGGCTAGATCAGCCCCAGCATTTT,CASSQEWKRLDQPQHF
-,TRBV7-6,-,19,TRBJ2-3,TGTGCCAGCAGCTTAGACGCCCTCTCTAGTTTTCCTAGCACAGATACGCAGTATTTT,CASSLDALSSFPSTDTQYF
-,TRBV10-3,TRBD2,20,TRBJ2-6,TGTGCCATCAGGGAGACTAGCGGGGGGGCCTCCGACTCTGGGGCCAACGTCCTGACTTTC,CAIRETSGGASDSGANVLTF
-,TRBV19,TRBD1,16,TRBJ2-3,TGTGCCAGTAGTTATGGACAGGGAACTAGCACAGATACGCAGTATTTT,CASSYGQGTSTDTQYF
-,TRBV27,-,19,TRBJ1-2,TGTGCCAGCAGTTTATCGATGGGGGGGGGTCTGAGGATCGACTATGGCTACACCTTC,CASSLSMGGGLRIDYGYTF
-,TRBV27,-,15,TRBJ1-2,TGTGCCAGCAGCCACAGCCAGGGATGGAACTATGGCTACACCTTC,CASSHSQGWNYGYTF
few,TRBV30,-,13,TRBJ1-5,TGTGCCTGGAGTGCCTCAGTCGGGCAGCCCCAGCATTTT,CAWSASVGQPQHF
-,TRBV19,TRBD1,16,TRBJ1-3,TGTGCCAGTAGTATCCGGACAGGGACCGCTGGAAACACCATATATTTT,CASSIRTGTAGNTIYF
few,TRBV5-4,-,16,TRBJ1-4,TGTGCCAGCAGCTCCCAATCAGGGTTGGCTAATGAAAAACTGTTTTTT,CASSSQSGLANEKLFF
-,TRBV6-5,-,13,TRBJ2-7,TGTGCCACCGCAAGGGGGGGGAACTACGAGCAGTACTTC,CATARGGNYEQYF
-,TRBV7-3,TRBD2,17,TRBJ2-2,TGTGCCAGCAGCCCTACCGCTAGCGGGGGGTACACCGGGGAGCTGTTTTTT,CASSPTASGGYTGELFF
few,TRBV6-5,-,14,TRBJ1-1,TGTGCCAGCAATCCCTTACTTATGAACACTGAAGCTTTCTTT,CASNPLLMNTEAFF
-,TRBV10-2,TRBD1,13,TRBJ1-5,TGCGCCAGCAGTGGACAGGGAAGACAGCCCCAGCATTTT,CASSGQGRQPQHF
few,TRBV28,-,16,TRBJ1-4,TGTGCCAGCAGTTTATCGGACACAGCAACTAATGAAAAACTGTTTTTT,CASSLSDTATNEKLFF
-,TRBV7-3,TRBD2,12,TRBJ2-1,TGTGCCAGCGGGGGGGTTTACAATGAGCAGTTCTTC,CASGGVYNEQFF
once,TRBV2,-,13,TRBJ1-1,TGTGCCAGCAATGTCCAGGGTGACACTGAAGCTTTCTTT,CASNVQGDTEAFF
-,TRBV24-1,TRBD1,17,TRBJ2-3,TGTGCCACCGAGTGGTGGCTTAGACAGGGTGGGCCAGATACGCAGTATTTT,CATEWWLRQGGPDTQYF
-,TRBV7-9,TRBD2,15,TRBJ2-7,TGTGCCAGCAGCTTAGGGCTAGCGGGGGTCAACGAGCAGTACTTC,CASSLGLAGVNEQYF
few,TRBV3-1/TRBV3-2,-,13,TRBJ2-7,TGTGCCAGCAGCCAAGTTTCGGGTGGCGAGCAGTACTTC,CASSQVSGGEQYF
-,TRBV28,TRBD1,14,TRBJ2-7,TGTGCCAGTGGACCGGGACAGCGAACCTACGAGCAGTACTTC,CASGPGQRTYEQYF